This TCR beta chain was found in a study of Ad26.COV2.S vaccination and SARS-CoV-2 variants (dated by TCRdb to the early 2020s). Regarding the complete study: Vaccine-arm donors came from COV1001, a multicentre, randomized, double-blind, placebo-controlled phase I-IIa trial of Ad26.COV2.S in healthy adults. Dosing of Ad26.COV2.S was intramuscular, at either 5x10^10 or 1x10^11 viral particles, delivered as one shot or as two shots spaced 56 days apart. TCRbeta repertoire sequencing served as the tool for gauging how specific and how broad the SARS-CoV-2-reactive T cell receptors were following Ad26.COV2.S vaccination. The TCR-sequenced set comprised about 32 samples: some 19 Ad26.COV2.S vaccine recipients, 5 placebo recipients and 8 SARS-CoV-2 convalescent individuals. Trial participants were randomized into five groups of five: low-dose or high-dose Ad26.COV2.S given once or twice, or placebo on both occasions. Investigators remained blinded to trial group allocation during experiments and outcome assessment.

The germline V gene yields MNHEY for CDR1 and SVGAGI for CDR2. The CDR3 has 14 amino acids, counting the end cysteine and phenylalanine. Only the CDR3 DNA stays, 42 bases, in frame from base 1. At the junction V is shortened by 6 bases and J by 2 bases; bases outside the gene matches: 4. To note about this clone: It lacks a known antigen. The sample holds no much larger clone one base away, and base qualities are not on file. Other DNA sequences within the sample encode an identical CDR3.

What the research found in general, with its limitations: Comparable non-spike TCR breadth was observed between vaccine and placebo recipients, consistent with only spike being contained in the vaccine. After vaccination, spike-specific CD8+ and CD4+ T cell responses were reported to show substantial breadth. The study was not powered for comparison of responses between vaccine doses or regimens. Ad26.COV2.S recipients had higher spike-specific TCR breadth than placebo recipients (P = 0.0014). The authors noted that the TCR breadth and depth analyses may have underestimated total T cell responses.

Taken with the paper, the label for treatment or condition translates to: over 15 received Ad26.COV2.S at low or high dose, single or two shots; a few received placebo; per-sample allocation not given. For vaccine and placebo recipients, repertoires were sequenced using samples collected on day 63 after the first injection. Between 29 July and 7 August 2020, Cohort 1b enrolled around 25 adults aged 18-55 years at one site in Boston, USA. Ad26.COV2.S consisted of a replication-incompetent adenovirus type 26 vector by which a prefusion-stabilized SARS-CoV-2 spike protein from the original Wuhan strain was expressed. The immunoSEQ Assay was used to sequence TCRbeta CDR3 regions. After extraction, genomic DNA underwent amplification by bias-controlled multiplex PCR, followed by high-throughput sequencing. The original methods were these. To quantify the absolute abundance of each unique TCRbeta CDR3 region, sequences were collapsed and filtered. T cell fraction was estimated by normalizing TCRbeta template counts to usable DNA, which was measured by amplifying reference genes present in all nucleated cells. Repertoire TCRs were annotated as SARS-CoV-2-specific by exact matching of V gene, CDR3 amino acid sequence and J gene to a known reactive TCR set. The reference SARS-CoV-2 TCR set came from MIRA and was filtered for enrichment in COVID-19-positive ImmuneCODE repertoires, removing public or cross-reactive TCRs. Using the MIRA antigens, annotated TCRs were further analysed by specific ORF or by position within an ORF. Breadth was defined as the number of annotated unique rearrangements divided by the total number of unique productive rearrangements, and depth was defined as the summed frequency of the annotated unique rearrangements. TCR breadth was compared between groups using two-sided Wilcoxon rank-sum tests. TCRdb mirrors the immuneACCESS table, restricted to in-frame sequences. Some clones are absent from its copies; in checked studies, under half trace to an unresolved V gene, and the reason for the others is unknown. D and trimming were read from the DNA, whereas the V and J calls and clone size are those reported in that table. The table for this sample lists roughly 350,000 clones; roughly 90% of them were counted only once. Clones ranked in the top ten supply around 10% of the sample.

The source material was peripheral blood, sampled in a trial of Ad26.COV2.S vaccine versus placebo. This chain joins TRBV6-5 to TRBJ1-2, and 9 junctional nucleotides match TRBD1. The sequence derives from a person between 18 and 65 years old who received the Ad26.COV2.S COVID-19 vaccine or a placebo. CDR3 region: CASRDGTGNYGYTF. The nucleotide sequence is TGTGCCAGCAGAGATGGGACAGGGAACTATGGCTACACCTTC.